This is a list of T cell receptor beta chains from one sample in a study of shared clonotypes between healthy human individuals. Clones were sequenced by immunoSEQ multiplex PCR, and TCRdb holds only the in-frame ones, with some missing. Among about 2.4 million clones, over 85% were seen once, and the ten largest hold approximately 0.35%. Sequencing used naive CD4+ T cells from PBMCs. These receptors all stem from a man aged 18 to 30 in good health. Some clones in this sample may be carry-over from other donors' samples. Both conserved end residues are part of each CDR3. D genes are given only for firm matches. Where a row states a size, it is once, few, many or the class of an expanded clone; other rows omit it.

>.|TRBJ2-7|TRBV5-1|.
CASSPKGPGSYEQYF
TGCGCCAGCAGCCCTAAGGGTCCGGGCTCCTACGAGCAGTACTTC
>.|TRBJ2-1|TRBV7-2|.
CASSSGLLSFNEQFF
TGTGCCAGCAGCTCTGGACTACTATCGTTCAATGAGCAGTTCTTC
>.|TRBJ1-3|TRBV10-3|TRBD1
CATTGQISSGNTIYF
TGTGCCACCACGGGACAGATCAGCTCTGGAAACACCATATATTTT
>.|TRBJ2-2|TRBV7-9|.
CASSLLEPTGGELFF
TGTGCCAGCAGCTTACTGGAACCCACGGGCGGGGAGCTGTTTTTT
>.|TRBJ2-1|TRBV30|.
CACNTQPPYNEQFF
TGTGCCTGCAATACCCAGCCCCCCTACAATGAGCAGTTCTTC
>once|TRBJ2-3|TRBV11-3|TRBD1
CASSYRGSSDTQYF
TGTGCCAGCAGCTACAGGGGAAGCTCAGATACGCAGTATTTT
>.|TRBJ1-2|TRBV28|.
CASSLQGYGYTF
TGTGCCAGCAGTCTTCAAGGCTATGGCTACACCTTC
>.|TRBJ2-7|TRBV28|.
CASRGTNPYEQYF
TGTGCCAGCAGGGGGACAAACCCCTACGAGCAGTACTTC
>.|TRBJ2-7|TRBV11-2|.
CASSSQGYEQYF
TGTGCCAGCAGCTCACAGGGTTACGAGCAGTACTTC
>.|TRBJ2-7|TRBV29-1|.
CSVTDGTYEQYF
TGCAGCGTTACCGACGGGACCTACGAGCAGTACTTC
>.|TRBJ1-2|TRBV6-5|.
CAWGGPLYGYTF
TGTGCCTGGGGAGGTCCCCTCTATGGCTACACCTTC
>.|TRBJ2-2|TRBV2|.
CASSPVVIGELFF
TGTGCCAGCAGCCCGGTGGTAATCGGGGAGCTGTTTTTT
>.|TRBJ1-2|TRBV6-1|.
CASSDERYYGYTF
TGTGCCAGCAGTGACGAGAGATACTATGGCTACACCTTC
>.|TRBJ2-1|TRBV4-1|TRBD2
CASSQGPGRGNEQFF
TGCGCCAGCAGCCAAGGTCCGGGGAGGGGCAATGAGCAGTTCTTC
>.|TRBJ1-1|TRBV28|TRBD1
CASIWGGTGGTEAFF
TGTGCCAGCATCTGGGGTGGGACAGGGGGCACTGAAGCTTTCTTT